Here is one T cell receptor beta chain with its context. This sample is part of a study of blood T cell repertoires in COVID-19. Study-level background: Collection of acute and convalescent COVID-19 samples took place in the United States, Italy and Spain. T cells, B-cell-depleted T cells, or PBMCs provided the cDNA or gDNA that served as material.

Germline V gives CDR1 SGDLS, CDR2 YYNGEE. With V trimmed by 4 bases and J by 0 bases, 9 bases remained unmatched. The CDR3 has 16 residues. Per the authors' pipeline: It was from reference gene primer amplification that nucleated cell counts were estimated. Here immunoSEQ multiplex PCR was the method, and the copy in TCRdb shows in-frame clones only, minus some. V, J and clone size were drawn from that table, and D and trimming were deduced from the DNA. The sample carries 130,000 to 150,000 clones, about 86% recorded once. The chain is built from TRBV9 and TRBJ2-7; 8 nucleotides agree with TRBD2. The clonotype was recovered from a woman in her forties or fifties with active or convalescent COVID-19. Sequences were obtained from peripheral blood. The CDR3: CASSPFTSGSSYEQYF. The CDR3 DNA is TGTGCCAGCAGCCCCTTTACTAGCGGCAGCTCCTACGAGCAGTACTTC.